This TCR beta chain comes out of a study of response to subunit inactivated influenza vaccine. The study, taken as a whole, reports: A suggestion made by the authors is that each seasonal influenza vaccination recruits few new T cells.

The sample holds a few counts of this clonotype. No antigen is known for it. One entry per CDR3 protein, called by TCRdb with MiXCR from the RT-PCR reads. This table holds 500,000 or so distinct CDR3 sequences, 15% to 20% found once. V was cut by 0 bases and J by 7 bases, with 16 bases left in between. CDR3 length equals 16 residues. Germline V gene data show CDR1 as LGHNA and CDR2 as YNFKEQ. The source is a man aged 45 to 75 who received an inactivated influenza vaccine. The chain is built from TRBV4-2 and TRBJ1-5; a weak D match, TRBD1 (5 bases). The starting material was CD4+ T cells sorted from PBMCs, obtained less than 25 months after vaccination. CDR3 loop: CASSQDGTVSGQPQHF. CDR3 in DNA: TGTGCCAGCAGCCAAGATGGTACGGTGTCAGGGCAGCCCCAGCATTTT.